This T cell receptor (beta chain) comes out of a study of cytomegalovirus exposure and HLA in healthy donors. Study at large: Unique TCR beta sequences numbering approximately 100 million came from 150 million to 200 million T cells in an earlier analysis. General study findings and limits: Presence/absence analyses took donor sequencing depth as roughly uniform. Follow-up analysis later connected one missense variant in DCLRE1C with trimming of TCR beta V- and J-genes. Despite most TCR sequences being rare, some public TCRs occurred in many donors.

Comment on this clone: Its antigen is not identified.

This CDR3 spans 16 amino acids. The ends were cut back, 2 bases at V and 5 bases at J, with 17 bases in the middle. The germline V gene has CDR1 SGHDT and CDR2 YYEEEE. Primers: 60 Vbeta forward and 13 Jbeta reverse. Clones were sequenced by immunoSEQ multiplex PCR, and TCRdb holds only the in-frame ones, with some missing. Seen here are approximately 150,000 clones, over 75% observed once, and the top ten hold less than 3%. J is TRBJ1-5 and V is TRBV5-6; a possible D gene is TRBD1 (6 bases). Material for sequencing was PBMCs. This clonotype was obtained from a male donor in good health and CMV-seronegative. The CDR3 sequence is CASSLFTGRSDQPQHF. Written as DNA, the CDR3 is TGTGCCAGCAGCTTATTTACAGGGCGGTCTGATCAGCCCCAGCATTTT.